The clone carrying this TCR beta chain has only a few counts. Its cognate antigen is unknown. This CDR3 is built from 14 residues. V was cut by 2 bases and J by 4 bases, with 9 bases left in between. CDR1 KGHSH and CDR2 LQKENI come from the germline V gene. TCR beta CDR3 regions were amplified from RNA transcripts. The HTBI primer set was used in a first-round RT-PCR of the TCR CDR3. TCRdb recomputed calls from the multiplex PCR reads with MiXCR, one row per CDR3 protein. This sample carries 600,000 or so distinct CDR3 sequences, about a sixth of them seen once, and the ten largest clones take about 3.8%. This sample was taken from a study of T cells in Graves' hyperthyroidism and ophthalmopathy. Study-wide background: At initial diagnosis, before any treatment had begun, peripheral blood was obtained. Study conclusions and caveats: Blood also showed most of the thyroid clonotypes that were expanded above 0.001.

A patient was excluded if there was uncontrolled infection, other autoimmune disease, pregnancy or lactation. Diagnosis relied on clinical symptoms, serum thyroxine and TRAb, thyroid ultrasound and orbital computed tomography. The sequencing sample was made of blood. The clonotype originates from a woman aged 25 to 45 with Graves' hyperthyroidism. V usage is TRBV18 and J usage is TRBJ1-3; TRBD1 is a possible D gene (5 bases). Here the CDR3 DNA reads TGTGCCAGCTCACCAAATCGGGGCGGAAACACCATATATTTT. It translates to CASSPNRGGNTIYF.